This T cell receptor beta chain was sequenced during a study of radiation and T cells in renal cell carcinoma. The length of the CDR3 is 16 residues. V lost 0 bases, J lost 1 base, and 5 bases stayed unmatched. Per germline, CDR1 SGHRS and CDR2 YFSETQ. Details on this clone: Its antigen is currently unknown.

Time point meaning: blood 4 weeks post-SBRT, at nephrectomy. As to treatment: 15 Gy SBRT to primary tumor, nephrectomy 4 weeks later. Nephrectomy followed 15 Gy stereotactic body radiation by 4 weeks. Radiation-treated patients gave blood at baseline, week 2 and week 4. General observations from the study: Baseline intratumoral clonotype presence is unknown without pretreatment biopsies. From baseline, blood top tumor clonotypes peaked at 2 weeks post-radiation.

Profiling relied on immunoSEQ multiplex PCR, and the TCRdb table lists in-frame clones only, not all of them. The repertoire includes around 170,000 clones, about 87% of them detected once, and over 9% sits in the top ten. The material was blood, obtained from a patient whose treatment included radiotherapy and nephrectomy. The TCR comes from a woman between 45 and 60 years old with renal cell carcinoma. J is TRBJ2-3 and V is TRBV5-1, with TRBD1 matching 7 bases. CDR3 sequence: CASSLGQGYGTDTQYF. The CDR3 bases are TGCGCCAGCAGCTTGGGACAGGGTTATGGCACAGATACGCAGTATTTT.